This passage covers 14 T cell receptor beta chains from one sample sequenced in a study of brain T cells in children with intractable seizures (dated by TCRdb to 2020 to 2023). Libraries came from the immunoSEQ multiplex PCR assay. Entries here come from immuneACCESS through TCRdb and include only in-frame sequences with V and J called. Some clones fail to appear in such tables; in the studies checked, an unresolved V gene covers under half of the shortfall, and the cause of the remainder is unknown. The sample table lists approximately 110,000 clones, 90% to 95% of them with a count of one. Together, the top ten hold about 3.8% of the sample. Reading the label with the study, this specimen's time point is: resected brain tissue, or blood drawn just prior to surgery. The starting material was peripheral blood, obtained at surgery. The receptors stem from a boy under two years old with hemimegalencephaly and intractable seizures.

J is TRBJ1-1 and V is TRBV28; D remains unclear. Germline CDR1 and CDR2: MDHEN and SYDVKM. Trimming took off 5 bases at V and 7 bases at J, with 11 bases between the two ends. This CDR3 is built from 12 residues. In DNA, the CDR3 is TGTGCCAGCAGTAGATCGCCGATTGAAGCTTTCTTT. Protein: CASSRSPIEAFF.

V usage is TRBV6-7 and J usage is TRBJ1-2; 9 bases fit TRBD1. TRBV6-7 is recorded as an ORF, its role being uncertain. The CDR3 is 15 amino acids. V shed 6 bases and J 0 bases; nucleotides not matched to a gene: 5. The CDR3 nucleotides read TGTGCCAGCAGGGGGACAGGGCTTTCTAACTATGGCTACACCTTC. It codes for CASRGTGLSNYGYTF.

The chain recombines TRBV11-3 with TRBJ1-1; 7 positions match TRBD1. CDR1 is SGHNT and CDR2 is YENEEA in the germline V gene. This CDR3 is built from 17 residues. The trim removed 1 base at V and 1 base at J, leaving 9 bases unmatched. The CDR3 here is CASSLVQGGERNTEAFF. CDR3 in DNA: TGTGCCAGCAGCTTAGTCCAGGGGGGGGAAAGGAACACTGAAGCTTTCTTT.

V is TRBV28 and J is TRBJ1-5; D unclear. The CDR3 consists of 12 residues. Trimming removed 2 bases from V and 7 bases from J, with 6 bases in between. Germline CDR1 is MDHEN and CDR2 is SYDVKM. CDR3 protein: CASSLRRQPQHF. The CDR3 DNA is TGTGCCAGCAGTTTACGTCGGCAGCCCCAGCATTTT.

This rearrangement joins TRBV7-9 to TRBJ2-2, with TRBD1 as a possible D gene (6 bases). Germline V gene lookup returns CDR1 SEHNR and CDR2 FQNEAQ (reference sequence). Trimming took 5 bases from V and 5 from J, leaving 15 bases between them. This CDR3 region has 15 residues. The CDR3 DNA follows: TGTGCCAGCAGCCCCAAACCTACAGGGACCGGGGAGCTGTTTTTT. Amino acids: CASSPKPTGTGELFF.

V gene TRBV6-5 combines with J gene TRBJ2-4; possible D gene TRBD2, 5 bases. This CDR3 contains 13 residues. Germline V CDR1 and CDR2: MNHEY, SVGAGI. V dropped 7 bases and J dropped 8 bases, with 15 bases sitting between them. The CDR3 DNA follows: TGTGCCAGCATGTCCACGCCGCGGGACATTCAGTACTTC. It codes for CASMSTPRDIQYF.

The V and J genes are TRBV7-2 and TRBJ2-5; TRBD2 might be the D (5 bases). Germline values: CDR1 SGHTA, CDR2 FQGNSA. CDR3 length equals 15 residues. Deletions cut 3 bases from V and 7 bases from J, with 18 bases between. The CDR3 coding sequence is TGTGCCAGCAGCTTTACGAGCGGTCCCCGGGGGACCCAGTACTTC. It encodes CASSFTSGPRGTQYF.

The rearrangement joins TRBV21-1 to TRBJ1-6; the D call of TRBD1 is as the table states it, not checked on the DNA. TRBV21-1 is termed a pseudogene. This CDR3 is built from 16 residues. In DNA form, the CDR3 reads TGTGCCAGCAGCGGAGGGACAGGGGAGAATAATTCACCCCCCCACTTT. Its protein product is CASSGGTGENNSPPHF.

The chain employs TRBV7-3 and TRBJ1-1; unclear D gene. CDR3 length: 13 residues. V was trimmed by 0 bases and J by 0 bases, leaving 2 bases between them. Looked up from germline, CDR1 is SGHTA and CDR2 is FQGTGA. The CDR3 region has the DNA TGTGCCAGCAGCTTAACCCTGAACACTGAAGCTTTCTTT. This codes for CASSLTLNTEAFF.

The CDR3 is CASSQVLRELPEQYF. The DNA of the CDR3 is TGTGCCAGCAGCCAAGTCTTGCGGGAGTTACCCGAGCAGTACTTC. The V and J genes are TRBV3-1 (or the pseudogene TRBV3-2) and TRBJ2-7; 7 nucleotides agree with TRBD2. The length of the CDR3 is 15 residues. V dropped 1 base and J dropped 6; count of bases not matched to a gene: 9. Germline loops: CDR1 LGHDT, CDR2 YNNKEL (reference sequence).

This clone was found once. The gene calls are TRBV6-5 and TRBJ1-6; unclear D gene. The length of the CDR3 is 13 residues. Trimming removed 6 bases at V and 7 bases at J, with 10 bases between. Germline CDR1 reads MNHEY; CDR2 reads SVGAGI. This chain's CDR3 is CASRPDGNSPLHF. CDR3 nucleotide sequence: TGTGCCAGCAGGCCCGACGGGAATTCACCCCTCCACTTT.

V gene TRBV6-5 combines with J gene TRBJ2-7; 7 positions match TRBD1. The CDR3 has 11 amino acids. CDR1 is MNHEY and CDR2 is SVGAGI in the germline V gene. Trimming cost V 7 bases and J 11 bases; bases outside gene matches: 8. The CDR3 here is CASTSTGDKYF. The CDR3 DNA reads TGTGCCAGCACCTCCACAGGGGACAAGTACTTC.

The CDR3 DNA sequence: TGTGCCAGCAGCCAAAGACAGTCGGTACGAGCTTTCTTT. Translating gives CASSQRQSVRAFF. The rearrangement links TRBV7-2 to TRBJ1-1; weak D call: TRBD1 (5 bases). The V end lost 5 bases, the J end lost 10 bases, and 17 bases lay between the germline ends. Per the germline V gene, CDR1 is SGHTA and CDR2 is FQGNSA. The CDR3 sequence is 13 residues long.

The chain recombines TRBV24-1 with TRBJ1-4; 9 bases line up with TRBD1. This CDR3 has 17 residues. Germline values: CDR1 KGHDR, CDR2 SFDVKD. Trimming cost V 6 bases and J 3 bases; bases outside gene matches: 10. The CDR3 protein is CATSLLHRGQANEKLFF. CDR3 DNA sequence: TGTGCCACCAGTCTCCTCCACAGGGGGCAAGCTAATGAAAAACTGTTTTTT.